The sequence of this T cell receptor beta chain was determined in a study of blood T cell repertoires in COVID-19 (dated by TCRdb to 2018 to 2021). In the study overall: Samples from collaborators originated in the United States, Italy and Spain and spanned both the acute and convalescent phases of COVID-19. The material from the prospective study consisted of cDNA or gDNA derived from T cells, B-cell-depleted T cells, or PBMCs. Deeply sampled blood TCRbeta repertoires from subjects exposed to, actively infected with, or recovered from COVID-19 were included in the dataset. The sample metadata nearly always contained a de-identified subject ID, COVID-19 status, age in years and sex. A freely available public database, intended as a resource for researchers studying the immune response to SARS-CoV-2, is where the repertoires were released. HLA class I and class II types, where available, came from metadata supplied by the sample provider rather than from assay-based typing. Samples came from the ongoing ImmuneRACE study (first 160 participants) plus 1,254 subjects from 6 global collaborators.

In the prospective study, participants were 18 to 89 years old, resided in about 25 geographic areas of the United States, and were enrolled through a virtual design. In the prospective study, cohorts were assigned on the basis of participant-reported clinical history obtained from a screening survey and a study questionnaire. Mobile phlebotomists in the prospective study collected whole blood, serum and a nasopharyngeal or oropharyngeal swab from every participant. Additional blood draws and questionnaires over an approximately 2-month period could optionally be provided by prospective study participants. Prospective study blood samples were shipped either frozen or at room temperature before DNA extraction. Summary of the overall study and its limitations: How much clinical and demographic metadata was included differed by source and by participant, and the metadata was provided uncurated.

The immunoSEQ Assay, a bias-controlled multiplex PCR, was used to amplify TCRbeta CDR3 regions from genomic DNA. The authors processed their data as follows. The number of nucleated cells in each sample was estimated from the amplification of reference gene primers within the assay. Sequence reads were collapsed and filtered to measure the absolute abundance of every unique TCRbeta CDR3 rearrangement. For each sample, productive Simpson clonality was calculated as the square root of Simpson's diversity index across productive rearrangements. What TCRdb holds here is the immuneACCESS table cut down to in-frame rearrangements. Part of the clones is not present; checked against another copy, under half of the missing clones reflect an unresolved V gene, and the others are unexplained. Clone size and the V and J calls come from that table; the DNA yielded D and trimming. The sample contains fewer than 500,000 clones, about 90% of them found a single time. Nearly 2% of the sample belongs to the ten largest clones.

About this clone: Its antigen remains unidentified. Base qualities are missing; no much larger clone stands one base away.

Sequenced input: PBMCs or T cells enriched from blood (not recorded which). This clonotype was sampled from a woman aged 18-30 years with acute COVID-19.

CDR3 reads: CASSSLRTYEQYF. The nucleotides are TGTGCCAGCAGTTCACTACGGACCTACGAGCAGTACTTC. This chain joins TRBV28 to TRBJ2-7; the D gene is not confidently resolved. The V and J ends are trimmed by 4 bases and 2 bases, leaving 9 bases between them. The CDR3 contains 13 residues, cysteine and phenylalanine counted. The entry retains the CDR3 DNA only, 39 bases that are in frame from base 1. CDR1 MDHEN and CDR2 SYDVKM were looked up in the germline V gene.